Listed below are T cell receptor beta chains from one sample, sequenced in a study of cytomegalovirus exposure and HLA in healthy donors. Profiled with immunoSEQ multiplex PCR; TCRdb holds only in-frame clones, not every one. Among approximately 140,000 clones listed, 70% to 80% were seen once. Sequenced sample: PBMCs. Every receptor here comes from a woman aged 60-70 years in good health and CMV-seronegative. Both conserved end residues are part of each CDR3.

length,V,J,CDR3
13,TRBV7-8,TRBJ1-1,CASSARGNTEAFF
14,TRBV27,TRBJ2-1,CASRTSGGTREQFF
14,TRBV28,TRBJ1-1,CASSLPLRGTEAFF
16,TRBV5-1,TRBJ2-3,CASSLARAGVSDTQYF
14,TRBV18,TRBJ1-6,CASSPPGGMSPLHF
11,TRBV29-1,TRBJ2-7,CSVDKGYEQYF
16,TRBV25-1,TRBJ2-3,CASSENWGTGRDTQYF
17,TRBV27,TRBJ1-6,CASSRQARDRRNSPLHF
11,TRBV20-1,TRBJ2-1,CSALRGGMLFF
15,TRBV4-1,TRBJ1-2,CASSRETGGGYGYTF
13,TRBV15,TRBJ2-7,CATSRVTAYEQYF
14,TRBV28,TRBJ2-3,CASSLTLVSDTQYF
16,TRBV5-1,TRBJ2-3,CASSLGTNRNTDTQYF
16,TRBV19,TRBJ2-7,CASSKDGGAFSYEQYF